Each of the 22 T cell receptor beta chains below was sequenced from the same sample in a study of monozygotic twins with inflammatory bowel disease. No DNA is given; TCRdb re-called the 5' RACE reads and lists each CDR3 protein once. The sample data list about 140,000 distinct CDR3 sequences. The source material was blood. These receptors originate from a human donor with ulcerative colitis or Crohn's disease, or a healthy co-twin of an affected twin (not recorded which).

This chain's CDR3 is CSVDGTGGRGTGELFF. This rearrangement joins TRBV29-1 to TRBJ2-2; TCRdb's assignment of TRBD1 cannot be checked, as there is no DNA. Germline V gene data show CDR1 as SQVTM and CDR2 as ANQGSEA. This CDR3 has 16 residues.

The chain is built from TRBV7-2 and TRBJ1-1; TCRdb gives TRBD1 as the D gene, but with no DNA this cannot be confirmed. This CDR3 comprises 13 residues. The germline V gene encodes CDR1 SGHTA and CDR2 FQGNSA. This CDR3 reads CASSSGQGVGAFF.

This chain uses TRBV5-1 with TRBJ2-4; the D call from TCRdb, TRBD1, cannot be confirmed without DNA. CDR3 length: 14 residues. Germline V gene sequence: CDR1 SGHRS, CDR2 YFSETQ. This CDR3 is CASSDRGMENIQYF.

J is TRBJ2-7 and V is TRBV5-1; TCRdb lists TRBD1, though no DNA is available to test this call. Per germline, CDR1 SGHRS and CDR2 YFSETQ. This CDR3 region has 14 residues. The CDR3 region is CASSLEGHSYEQYF.

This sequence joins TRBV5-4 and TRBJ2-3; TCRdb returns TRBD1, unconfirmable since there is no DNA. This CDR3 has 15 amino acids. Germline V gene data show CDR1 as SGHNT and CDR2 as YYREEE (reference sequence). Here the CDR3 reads CASSPAGQTTDTQYF.

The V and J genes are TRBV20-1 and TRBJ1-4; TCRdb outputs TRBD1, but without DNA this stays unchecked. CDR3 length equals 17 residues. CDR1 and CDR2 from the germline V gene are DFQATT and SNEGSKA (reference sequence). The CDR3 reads CSARDWEPPTLGEKLFF.

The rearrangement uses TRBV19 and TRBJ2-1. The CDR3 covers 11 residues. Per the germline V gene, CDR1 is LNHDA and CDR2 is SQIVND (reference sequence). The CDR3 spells CASRAVWQQFF.

The CDR3 sequence: CASSKETGSSGNTIYF. The chain combines TRBV7-9 with TRBJ1-3. The CDR3 is 16 residues long. Germline V gene lookup returns CDR1 SEHNR and CDR2 FQNEAQ (reference sequence).

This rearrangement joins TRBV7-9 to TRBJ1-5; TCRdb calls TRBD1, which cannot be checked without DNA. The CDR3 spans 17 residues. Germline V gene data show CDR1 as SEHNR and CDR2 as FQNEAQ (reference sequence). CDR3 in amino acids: CASSTGTGANSNQPQHF.

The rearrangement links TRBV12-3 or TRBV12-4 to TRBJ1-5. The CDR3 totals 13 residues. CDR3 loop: CASSSTFNQPQHF.

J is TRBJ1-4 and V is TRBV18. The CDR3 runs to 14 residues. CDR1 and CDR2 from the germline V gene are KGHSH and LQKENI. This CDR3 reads CASSPAATNEKLFF.

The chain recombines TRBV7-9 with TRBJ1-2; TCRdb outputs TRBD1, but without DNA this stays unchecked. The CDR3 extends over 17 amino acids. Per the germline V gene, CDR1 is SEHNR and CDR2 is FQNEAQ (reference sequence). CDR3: CASSVPGQGALSYGYTF. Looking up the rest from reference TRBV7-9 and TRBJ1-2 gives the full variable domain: DTGVSQNPRHKITKRGQNVTFRCDPISEHNRLYWYRQTLGQGPEFLTYFQNEAQLEKSRLLSDRFSAERPKGSFSTLEIQRTEQGDSAMYLCASSVPGQGALSYGYTFGSGTRLTVV.

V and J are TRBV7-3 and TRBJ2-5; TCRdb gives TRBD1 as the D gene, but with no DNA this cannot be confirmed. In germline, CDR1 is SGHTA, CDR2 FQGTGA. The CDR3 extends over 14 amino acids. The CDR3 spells CASSPTRGQETQYF.

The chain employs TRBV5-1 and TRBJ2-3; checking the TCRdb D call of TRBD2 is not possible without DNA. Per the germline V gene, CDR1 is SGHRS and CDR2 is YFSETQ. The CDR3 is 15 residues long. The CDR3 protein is CASSLLAVSTDTQYF.

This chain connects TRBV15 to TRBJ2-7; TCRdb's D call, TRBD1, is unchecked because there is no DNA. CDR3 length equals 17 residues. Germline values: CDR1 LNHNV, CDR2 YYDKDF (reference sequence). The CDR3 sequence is CATSRDSAGQGVYEQYF.

CDR3 amino acids: CASSQDRTAPYGYTF. The chain uses TRBV4-3 and TRBJ1-2. The CDR3 has 15 amino acids. Germline V gives CDR1 LGHNA, CDR2 YSLEER.

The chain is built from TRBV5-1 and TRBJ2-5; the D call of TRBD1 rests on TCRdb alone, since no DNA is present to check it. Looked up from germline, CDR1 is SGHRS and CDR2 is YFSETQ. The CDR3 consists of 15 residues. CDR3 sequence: CASSPGTGAAETQYF.

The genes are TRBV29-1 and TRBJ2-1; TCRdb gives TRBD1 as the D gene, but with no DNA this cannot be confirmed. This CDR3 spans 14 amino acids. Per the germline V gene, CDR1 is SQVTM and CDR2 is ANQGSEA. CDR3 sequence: CSVGGAGVYNEQFF.

The CDR3 reads CASSNSGGRTEAFF. The chain couples TRBV12-3 or TRBV12-4 to TRBJ1-1; TCRdb designates TRBD1, a call that cannot be tested without DNA. This CDR3 is built from 14 residues.

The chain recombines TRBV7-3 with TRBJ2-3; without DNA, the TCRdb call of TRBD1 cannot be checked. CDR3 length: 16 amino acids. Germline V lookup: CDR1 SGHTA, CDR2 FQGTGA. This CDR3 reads CASSLKTGTGLNTQYF.

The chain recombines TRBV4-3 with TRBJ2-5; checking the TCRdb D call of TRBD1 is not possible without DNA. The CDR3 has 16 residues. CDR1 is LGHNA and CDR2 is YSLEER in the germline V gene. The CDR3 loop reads CASSQGVDRYQETQYF.

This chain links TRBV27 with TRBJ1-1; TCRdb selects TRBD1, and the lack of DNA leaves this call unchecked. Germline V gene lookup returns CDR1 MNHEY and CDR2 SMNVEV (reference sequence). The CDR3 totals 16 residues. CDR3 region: CASSFTRGGMNTEAFF.